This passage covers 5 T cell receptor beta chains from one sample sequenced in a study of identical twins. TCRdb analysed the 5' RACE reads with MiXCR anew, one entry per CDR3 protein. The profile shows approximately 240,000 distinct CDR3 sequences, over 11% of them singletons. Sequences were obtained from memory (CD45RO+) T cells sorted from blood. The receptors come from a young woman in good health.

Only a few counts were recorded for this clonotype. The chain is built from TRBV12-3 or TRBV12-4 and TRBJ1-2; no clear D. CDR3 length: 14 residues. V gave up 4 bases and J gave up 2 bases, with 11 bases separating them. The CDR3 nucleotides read TGTGCCAGCAGTTCGCGGACGGGGAACTATGGCTACACCTTC. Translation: CASSSRTGNYGYTF.

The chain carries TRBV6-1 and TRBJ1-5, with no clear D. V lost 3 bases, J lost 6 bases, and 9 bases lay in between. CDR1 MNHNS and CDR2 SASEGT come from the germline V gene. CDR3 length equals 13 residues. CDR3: CASSDTRAQPQHF. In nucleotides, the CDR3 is TGTGCCAGCAGTGATACTAGGGCTCAGCCCCAGCATTTT.

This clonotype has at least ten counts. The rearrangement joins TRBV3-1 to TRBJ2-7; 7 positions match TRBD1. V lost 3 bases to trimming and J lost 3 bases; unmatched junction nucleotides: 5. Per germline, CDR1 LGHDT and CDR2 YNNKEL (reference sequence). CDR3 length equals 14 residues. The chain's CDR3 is CASSHGTALYEQYF. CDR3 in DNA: TGTGCCAGCAGCCATGGGACAGCCCTCTACGAGCAGTACTTC.

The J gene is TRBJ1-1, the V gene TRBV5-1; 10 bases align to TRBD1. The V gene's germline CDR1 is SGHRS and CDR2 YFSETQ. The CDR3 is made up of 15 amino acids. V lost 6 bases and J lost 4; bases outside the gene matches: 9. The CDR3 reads CASIGQGGRGTEAFF. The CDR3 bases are TGCGCCAGCATCGGACAGGGGGGACGAGGCACTGAAGCTTTCTTT.

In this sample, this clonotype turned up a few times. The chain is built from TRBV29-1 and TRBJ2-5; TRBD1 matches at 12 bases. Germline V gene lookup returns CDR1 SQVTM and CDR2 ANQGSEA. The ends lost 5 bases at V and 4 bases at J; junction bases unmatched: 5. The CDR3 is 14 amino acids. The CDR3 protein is CSVWDRGRGETQYF. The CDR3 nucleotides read TGCAGCGTTTGGGACAGGGGGCGAGGAGAGACCCAGTACTTC.